These 25 T cell receptor beta chains share one sample of origin, sequenced in a study of blood T cell repertoires in COVID-19. Clones were read by immunoSEQ multiplex PCR, and TCRdb kept only the in-frame ones, dropping some. The sample has around 250,000 clones, about 82% seen once; the top ten hold approximately 6%. Specimen: peripheral blood. All receptors derive from a woman older than 75 with COVID-19, enrolled during active disease.

This clone occurred once. CDR3 in DNA: TGCGCCAGCAGCTCCCTAGCGGGAAAAGATACGCAGTATTTT. Its translation is CASSSLAGKDTQYF. The V call is TRBV5-1, the J call TRBJ2-3; TRBD2 aligns across 9 bases. J lost 5 bases, V lost 3 bases, and 4 bases had no gene match. The CDR3 length is 14 residues. The germline V gene encodes CDR1 SGHRS and CDR2 YFSETQ.

This chain joins TRBV29-1 and TRBJ1-2; D is undetermined. Germline CDR1 and CDR2: SQVTM and ANQGSEA. Trimming pared 7 bases from V and 4 bases from J, leaving 13 bases between. This CDR3 contains 12 residues. CDR3 in DNA: TGCAGCGCGAGCGACACAGTCTATGGCTACACCTTC. Its translation: CSASDTVYGYTF.

This chain joins TRBV10-3 and TRBJ1-3; a weak D match, TRBD1 (5 bases). The CDR3 has 15 residues. Trimming took 7 bases from V and 1 from J, leaving 14 bases between them. Germline CDR1 and CDR2: ENHRY and SYGVKD. The CDR3 protein is CAIISSGGSGNTIYF. In DNA, the CDR3 is TGTGCCATCATCTCATCCGGGGGGTCTGGAAACACCATATATTTT.

This sequence joins TRBV3-1 (or the pseudogene TRBV3-2) and TRBJ1-3; D gene uncertain. Trimming took off 1 base at V and 0 bases at J, with 10 bases between the two ends. The CDR3 sequence is 16 residues long. Germline assignment: CDR1 LGHDT and CDR2 YNNKEL (reference sequence). The CDR3 region is CASSQVDIPSGNTIYF. CDR3 nucleotide sequence: TGTGCCAGCAGCCAAGTCGACATCCCCTCTGGAAACACCATATATTTT.

V is TRBV4-1 and J is TRBJ1-2; weak D call: TRBD1 (5 bases). This CDR3 region has 14 residues. Germline V gene sequence: CDR1 MGHRA, CDR2 YSYEKL. Trimming removed 0 bases from V and 8 bases from J, with 13 bases in between. CDR3 in DNA: TGCGCCAGCAGCCAAGATCGGGGGGTTGGAGGCTACACCTTC. Protein: CASSQDRGVGGYTF.

This clone was seen more than once but under ten times. The identical CDR3 is also encoded by other nucleotide sequences in the sample. The CDR3: CASSSGQGGGYTF. DNA of the CDR3: TGTGCCAGCAGTTCAGGACAGGGGGGCGGCTACACCTTC. The chain couples TRBV28 to TRBJ1-2; 10 nucleotides match TRBD1. This CDR3 region has 13 residues. Germline CDR1 MDHEN, CDR2 SYDVKM. With V trimmed by 4 bases and J by 8 bases, 4 bases remained unmatched.

CDR3 DNA: TGCGCCAGCAGCCAAGCTGCGACAGGGTCTAACTATGGCTACACCTTC. Its protein is CASSQAATGSNYGYTF. This sequence joins TRBV4-1 and TRBJ1-2, with TRBD1 matching over 7 bases. Germline V gene sequence: CDR1 MGHRA, CDR2 YSYEKL. V was pared by 1 base and J by 0 bases, with 5 bases of the junction left unmatched. The CDR3 totals 16 residues.

The V call is TRBV9, the J call TRBJ2-1, with TRBD1 identical over 8 bases. Germline CDR1 is SGDLS and CDR2 is YYNGEE. The CDR3 loop spans 16 amino acids. With 0 bases clipped from V and 8 bases from J, the junction kept 10 bases outside the gene matches. CDR3 nucleotides: TGTGCCAGCAGCGTAGCGCAGGGGGCTAAATTATATGAGCAGTTCTTC. This codes for CASSVAQGAKLYEQFF.

J is TRBJ1-1 and V is TRBV7-2; D gene ambiguous. Germline CDR1 is SGHTA and CDR2 is FQGNSA. The CDR3 is made up of 13 amino acids. Trimming removed 8 bases from V and 5 bases from J, with 15 bases in between. CDR3 DNA sequence: TGTGCCAGCGGGCGGGAGGCTAGTACTGAAGCTTTCTTT. It encodes CASGREASTEAFF.

In this sample, this clone turned up once. The V gene is TRBV2, the J gene TRBJ2-2; 7 bases align to TRBD1. Germline lookup yields CDR1 SNHLY and CDR2 FYNNEI. V lost 7 bases to trimming and J lost 4 bases; unmatched junction nucleotides: 6. CDR3 length: 14 amino acids. The CDR3, as DNA: TGTGCCAGCAAGTTGACAGGGATCACCGGGGAGCTGTTTTTT. Its protein product is CASKLTGITGELFF.

This chain links TRBV18 with TRBJ1-5; 7 bases match TRBD1. The trim removed 4 bases at V and 3 bases at J, leaving 12 bases unmatched. From germline, CDR1 is KGHSH and CDR2 LQKENI. This CDR3 comprises 17 residues. CDR3 DNA: TGTGCCAGCTCACGGGGAACAGGGGTGGTCCCCAATCAGCCCCAGCATTTT. It specifies CASSRGTGVVPNQPQHF. The full variable domain, its missing parts supplied by reference TRBV18 and TRBJ1-5, is NAGVMQNPRHLVRRRGQEARLRCSPMKGHSHVYWYRQLPEEGLKFMVYLQKENIIDESGMPKERFSAEFPKEGPSILRIQQVVRGDSAAYFCASSRGTGVVPNQPQHFGDGTRLSIL.

The V and J genes are TRBV2 and TRBJ2-1; D might be TRBD2 (6 bases). This CDR3 is built from 14 residues. Germline CDR1 reads SNHLY; CDR2 reads FYNNEI. Trimming stripped 6 bases from V and 8 bases from J, with 17 bases between. CDR3 DNA: TGTGCCAGCAGGAGGGCGGGGTCGTCCGATGAGCAGTTCTTC. It specifies CASRRAGSSDEQFF. The whole variable domain, remainder taken from reference TRBV2 and TRBJ2-1, is EPEVTQTPSHQVTQMGQEVILRCVPISNHLYFYWYRQILGQKVEFLVSFYNNEISEKSEIFDDQFSVERPDGSNFTLKIRSTKLEDSAMYFCASRRAGSSDEQFFGPGTRLTVL.

The chain employs TRBV6-1 and TRBJ1-3; no clear D. Germline lookup yields CDR1 MNHNS and CDR2 SASEGT. The CDR3 is made up of 14 amino acids. V shed 0 bases and J shed 7 bases, with 10 bases lying between them. Written as DNA, the CDR3 is TGTGCCAGCAGTGAAGCGCAATTGCGCAACACCATATATTTT. Residues: CASSEAQLRNTIYF.

The chain combines TRBV5-1 with TRBJ2-2, with D perhaps TRBD2 (5 bases). Germline CDR1 is SGHRS and CDR2 is YFSETQ. The V and J ends lost 3 bases and 4 bases respectively, with 10 bases between them. There are 14 residues in the CDR3. The CDR3 DNA sequence: TGCGCCAGCAGCTCCGGCGGGTTCACCGGGGAGCTGTTTTTT. This encodes CASSSGGFTGELFF. Full variable domain (missing parts from reference TRBV5-1 and TRBJ2-2): KAGVTQTPRYLIKTRGQQVTLSCSPISGHRSVSWYQQTPGQGLQFLFEYFSETQRNKGNFPGRFSGRQFSNSRSEMNVSTLELGDSALYLCASSSGGFTGELFFGEGSRLTVL.

This rearrangement joins TRBV28 to TRBJ1-1; the match to TRBD1 covers 9 bases. The junction had 3 bases not matched to a gene; V was cut back by 6 bases and J by 1 base. This CDR3 is 14 amino acids long. CDR1 and CDR2 from the germline V gene are MDHEN and SYDVKM. This CDR3 is CASRTGGTNTEAFF. CDR3 DNA sequence: TGTGCCAGCAGGACAGGGGGGACGAACACTGAAGCTTTCTTT. Variable domain in full (rest from reference TRBV28 and TRBJ1-1): DVKVTQSSRYLVKRTGEKVFLECVQDMDHENMFWYRQDPGLGLRLIYFSYDVKMKEKGDIPEGYSVSREKKERFSLILESASTNQTSMYLCASRTGGTNTEAFFGQGTRLTVV.

Turning to this clone: Mismatch with germline at one junction end may stem from a read error. This sequence joins TRBV4-3 and TRBJ2-7; 9 nucleotides agree with TRBD2. The germline V gene encodes CDR1 LGHNA and CDR2 YSLEER. The CDR3 is 17 residues long. This chain's CDR3 is CAGSQEVAGVPNYEQYF. The DNA of the CDR3 is TGCGCCGGCAGCCAAGAGGTAGCGGGGGTCCCCAACTACGAGCAGTACTTC.

This chain joins TRBV28 and TRBJ2-1, with unresolved D. Germline-derived CDR1 and CDR2 are MDHEN and SYDVKM. The CDR3 length is 14 residues. Trimming removed 7 bases at V and 6 bases at J, with 16 bases between. DNA of the CDR3: TGTGCCAGCACCTACCTCCCAAGTTTCAATGAGCAGTTCTTC. Protein sequence: CASTYLPSFNEQFF. Full variable domain (rest looked up from reference TRBV28 and TRBJ2-1): DVKVTQSSRYLVKRTGEKVFLECVQDMDHENMFWYRQDPGLGLRLIYFSYDVKMKEKGDIPEGYSVSREKKERFSLILESASTNQTSMYLCASTYLPSFNEQFFGPGTRLTVL.

This clone was recorded once. The chain carries TRBV3-1 (or the pseudogene TRBV3-2) and TRBJ2-1; 7 bases line up with TRBD2. J gave up 7 bases and V 4 bases, and 10 bases lay outside the gene matches. Germline V gene lookup returns CDR1 LGHDT and CDR2 YNNKEL (reference sequence). The CDR3 totals 15 residues. The CDR3 coding sequence is TGTGCCAGCAGCCGACTGAACGGGGGGAGGAATGAGCAGTTCTTC. This codes for CASSRLNGGRNEQFF.

The chain recombines TRBV10-3 with TRBJ2-7, with 14 nucleotides matching TRBD2. The CDR3 runs to 15 residues. The germline V gene encodes CDR1 ENHRY and CDR2 SYGVKD. Germline trimming cut 3 bases from V and 4 bases from J; bases unmatched to any gene: 2. CDR3 region: CAISEGTSGGYEQYV. The CDR3 region has the DNA TGTGCCATCAGTGAAGGGACTAGCGGGGGTTACGAGCAGTACGTC.

As DNA, the CDR3 is TGTGCCAGCAGACCAACTAATTACAGGGGTAAGGGGGTTGGCTACGAGCAGTACGTC. It encodes CASRPTNYRGKGVGYEQYV. The chain recombines TRBV6-4 with TRBJ2-7, with TRBD1 matching over 7 bases. Germline-derived CDR1 and CDR2 are MRHNA and SNTAGT. V was clipped by 6 bases and J by 3 bases; unmatched bases: 23. The CDR3 is made up of 19 amino acids.

This chain links TRBV3-1 (or the pseudogene TRBV3-2) with TRBJ1-2; possible D gene TRBD1, 5 bases. CDR3 size: 16 residues. The germline V and J ends were trimmed by 0 bases and 0 bases, with 11 bases remaining between them. Per the germline V gene, CDR1 is LGHDT and CDR2 is YNNKEL (reference sequence). This chain's CDR3 is CASSQDIGASNYGYTF. The CDR3 DNA sequence: TGTGCCAGCAGCCAAGATATTGGGGCCTCTAACTATGGCTACACCTTC.

This chain connects TRBV25-1 to TRBJ1-4, with 7 bases matching TRBD1. This CDR3 is built from 14 residues. V dropped 5 bases and J dropped 3; count of bases not matched to a gene: 3. Germline CDR1 is MGHDK and CDR2 is SYGVNS. The CDR3 protein is CASSNRGPNEKLFF. The CDR3 DNA is TGTGCCAGCAGTAACAGGGGACCTAATGAAAAACTGTTTTTT.

The CDR3 reads CASSELSTGMNIQYF. In DNA form, the CDR3 reads TGTGCCAGCAGTGAATTATCGACAGGGATGAACATTCAGTACTTC. The rearrangement uses TRBV6-1 and TRBJ2-4; 7 bases line up with TRBD1. The CDR3 runs to 15 residues. The V gene end was trimmed by 2 bases and the J gene end by 7 bases; junction bases not matched to a gene: 8. CDR1 and CDR2 (germline): MNHNS, SASEGT.

The V call is TRBV6-5, the J call TRBJ1-3; possibly TRBD1 for D (6 bases). This CDR3 comprises 15 residues. CDR1 and CDR2 from the germline V gene are MNHEY and SVGAGI. The ends were cut back, 6 bases at V and 0 bases at J, with 12 bases in the middle. CDR3 in amino acids: CASSSGGLSGNTIYF. CDR3 nucleotide sequence: TGTGCCAGCAGCTCGGGGGGGCTCTCTGGAAACACCATATATTTT.

The gene calls are TRBV20-1 and TRBJ2-3; 11 bases fit TRBD2. V shed 3 bases, J shed 9 bases, and the junction held 8 bases outside the gene matches. CDR1 DFQATT and CDR2 SNEGSKA come from the germline V gene (reference sequence). This CDR3 comprises 14 residues. This CDR3 is CSASSGGALGTQYF. In DNA form, the CDR3 reads TGCAGTGCTAGTAGCGGGGGGGCACTTGGGACGCAGTATTTT.